What follows is one T cell receptor (beta chain) and its context. The antigen is unknown. This record belongs to a study of beta chain features in type 1 diabetes. Study-wide findings and caveats: Insertions at VDJ junctions were less frequent in type 1 diabetes patients. These patients also deleted more nucleotides at the same junctions. The cDNA sequencing approach could over-represent high-TCR-expressing cells. TCRB CDR3s were moderately but significantly shorter in Type 1 diabetes patients in all four CD4+ subsets.

From germline, CDR1 is MGHDK and CDR2 SYGVNS. The CDR3 spans 14 residues. Averaging roughly 0.12 L, one heparinised blood draw came from each individual donor. Researchers reported sorting CD4+ naive, central memory, regulatory and stem cell-like memory cells via CD45RO/CCR7/CD25/CD127/CD95/CD27. Expressed TCRB transcripts were sequenced, since all the RNA that had been isolated was reverse transcribed. Profiled with immunoSEQ multiplex PCR; TCRdb holds only in-frame clones, not every one. The sample lists more than 550,000 clones, 11% to 15% occurring once. Sequences were obtained from naive CD4+ T cells from blood. This chain links TRBV25-1 with TRBJ2-5, with D uncertain. The DNA end lines up better with TRBJ2-7; the J call may be wrong. The TCR was taken from a man in his late teens or twenties with type 1 diabetes. CDR3 DNA sequence: TGTGCCAGCAGTGAATTCGAGATTTCCTACGAGCAGTACTTC. Its translation: CASSEFEISYEQYF.